The sequence of this T cell receptor beta chain was determined in a study of identical twins. A universal primer site arose from template switching, and cDNA bore unique molecular identifiers. TCRdb re-called the 5' RACE reads with MiXCR, one entry per CDR3 protein. The sample records some 1,700,000 distinct CDR3 sequences, roughly 35% being singletons. Of note for this clonotype: The antigen is not known.

Points from the study as a whole: Zero-insertion analyses might be partly confounded by invariant T cells like MAIT and iNKT. An excess of low generation probability was shown by twin-shared out-of-frame alpha sequences.

Trimming cost V 1 base and J 7 bases; bases outside gene matches: 12. Per the germline V gene, CDR1 is LGHNA and CDR2 is YNFKEQ. The CDR3 sequence is 16 residues long. The J gene is TRBJ2-5, the V gene TRBV4-2; 7 bases line up with TRBD2. The receptor was derived from a newborn girl in good health. The specimen was cord blood. The CDR3 DNA reads as TGTGCCAGCAGCCAAGTAGGTCAGCGGGGCCCGGGGACCCAGTACTTC. It specifies CASSQVGQRGPGTQYF.